What follows are 28 T cell receptor beta chains derived from one specimen sequenced in a study of blood T cell repertoires in COVID-19. Repertoires were generated with immunoSEQ multiplex PCR, while TCRdb's copy carries only in-frame clones and drops some. The table records about 150,000 clones, 80% to 90% of them present only once. The material sequenced was peripheral blood. The receptors originated from a woman aged 45-65 years with acute or convalescent COVID-19.

The chain joins TRBV12-3 or TRBV12-4 to TRBJ1-4; D uncertain. V was clipped by 8 bases and J by 8 bases, with 15 bases between them. CDR3 size: 13 residues. The CDR3 bases are TGTGCCAGCTCCAGATCGACGGGGGAAAAACTGTTTTTT. Translation: CASSRSTGEKLFF.

This clone was seen more than once but under ten times. This chain joins TRBV29-1 and TRBJ2-7; D gene uncertain. The germline CDR1 and CDR2 sequences are SQVTM and ANQGSEA. Deletions cut 2 bases from V and 3 bases from J, with 5 bases between. The CDR3 is made up of 11 amino acids. CDR3 sequence (DNA): TGCAGCGTTGAAAACAACTACGAGCAGTACTTC. This sequence encodes CSVENNYEQYF.

J is TRBJ2-7 and V is TRBV7-6; a possible D gene is TRBD1 (6 bases). Germline V CDR1 and CDR2: SGHVS, FNYEAQ. The V and J ends lost 2 bases and 5 bases respectively, with 19 bases between them. This CDR3 is built from 16 residues. As DNA, the CDR3 is TGTGCCAGCAGCTTACATCTGATACAGGGTGCCGACGAGCAGTACTTC. It is translated as CASSLHLIQGADEQYF.

The genes are TRBV7-2 and TRBJ1-6; a possible D gene is TRBD1 (6 bases). V lost 3 bases to trimming and J lost 5 bases, with 11 bases between them. CDR3 size: 15 residues. Germline V gene data show CDR1 as SGHTA and CDR2 as FQGNSA. CDR3 protein: CASSFHRVDNSPLHF. In nucleotides, the CDR3 is TGTGCCAGCAGCTTTCACAGGGTGGATAATTCACCCCTCCACTTT.

This rearrangement joins TRBV27 to TRBJ1-2; D might be TRBD1 (5 bases). This CDR3 region has 13 residues. V was shortened by 8 bases and J by 5 bases, with 15 bases between the two germline ends. CDR1 is MNHEY and CDR2 is SMNVEV in the germline V gene (reference sequence). In nucleotides, the CDR3 is TGTGCCAGCGGAACAACCGCAGGGTATGGCTACACCTTC. Translating it yields CASGTTAGYGYTF.

The chain joins TRBV7-6 to TRBJ2-3, with TRBD2 as a possible D gene (6 bases). The CDR3 sequence is 13 residues long. V lost 3 bases to trimming and J lost 5 bases, with 9 bases between them. The germline gives CDR1 SGHVS, CDR2 FNYEAQ. The chain's CDR3 is CASSFPGRDTQYF. In DNA form, the CDR3 reads TGTGCCAGCAGCTTCCCCGGGAGAGATACGCAGTATTTT.

The rearrangement links TRBV6-6 to TRBJ2-1; D is perhaps TRBD1 (5 bases). The germline V gene encodes CDR1 MNHNY and CDR2 SVGAGI (reference sequence). The CDR3 has 15 amino acids. Trimming removed 0 bases from V and 3 bases from J, with 9 bases in between. For the CDR3, the DNA is TGTGCCAGCAGTTACTCCGGACAAGACTACAATGAGCAGTTCTTC. Encoded protein: CASSYSGQDYNEQFF.

This chain joins TRBV6-6 and TRBJ1-5, with 11 bases fitting TRBD1. V trimming: 8 bases; J trimming: 7 bases; junction bases outside the gene matches: 4. The CDR3 has 13 amino acids. In germline, CDR1 is MNHNY, CDR2 SVGAGI (reference sequence). This CDR3 is CASGQGARQPQHF. DNA of the CDR3: TGTGCCAGCGGACAGGGGGCTCGGCAGCCCCAGCATTTT.

The chain links TRBV19 to TRBJ1-6, with TRBD1 identical over 7 bases. V was clipped by 6 bases and J by 7 bases; unmatched bases: 6. The CDR3 runs to 14 residues. CDR1 and CDR2 from the germline V gene are LNHDA and SQIVND (reference sequence). CDR3 DNA sequence: TGTGCCAGTAGCCCCGGGACAGCCAATTCACCCCTCCACTTT. This gives the protein CASSPGTANSPLHF.

This clone was observed a few times. The rearrangement joins TRBV24-1 to TRBJ2-1, with a tentative D call TRBD2 (5 bases). The CDR3 is 14 residues long. The ends were cut back, 4 bases at V and 2 bases at J, with 8 bases in the middle. Germline V gene lookup returns CDR1 KGHDR and CDR2 SFDVKD. CDR3 sequence (DNA): TGTGCCACCAGTGAGGCTAGCACCTACAATGAGCAGTTCTTC. Translation gives CATSEASTYNEQFF.

This sequence joins TRBV11-3 and TRBJ2-2, with D perhaps TRBD1 (5 bases). Per the germline V gene, CDR1 is SGHNT and CDR2 is YENEEA. The V end lost 0 bases, the J end lost 4 bases, and 9 bases lay between the germline ends. The CDR3 totals 15 residues. The CDR3 sequence: CASSLEGHGTGELFF. The DNA for the CDR3 is TGTGCCAGCAGCTTAGAGGGGCATGGCACCGGGGAGCTGTTTTTT.

The CDR3 here is CASSLRSGGQETQYF. As DNA, the CDR3 is TGCGCCAGCAGCTTGCGCAGCGGGGGGCAAGAGACCCAGTACTTC. The chain combines TRBV5-1 with TRBJ2-5; TRBD2 aligns across 9 bases. Germline trimming cut 1 base from V and 2 bases from J; bases unmatched to any gene: 3. Looked up from germline, CDR1 is SGHRS and CDR2 is YFSETQ. The CDR3 length is 15 residues.

This clone is a singleton in its sample. This chain uses TRBV2 with TRBJ2-4; D gene ambiguous. CDR3 length: 14 residues. CDR1 and CDR2 (germline): SNHLY, FYNNEI. The V gene lost 7 bases and the J gene lost 0 bases, with 10 bases spanning the gap. In DNA, the CDR3 is TGTGCCAGCACCGAGGCCTTAGCCAAAAACATTCAGTACTTC. It encodes CASTEALAKNIQYF. The complete variable domain, with remaining parts taken from reference TRBV2 and TRBJ2-4, reads EPEVTQTPSHQVTQMGQEVILRCVPISNHLYFYWYRQILGQKVEFLVSFYNNEISEKSEIFDDQFSVERPDGSNFTLKIRSTKLEDSAMYFCASTEALAKNIQYFGAGTRLSVL.

CDR3 region: CASSREASTQPQHF. The CDR3 region has the DNA TGTGCCAGCAGCCGAGAGGCTTCGACGCAGCCCCAGCATTTT. J is TRBJ1-5 and V is TRBV7-9; D gene ambiguous. The length of the CDR3 is 14 residues. CDR1 is SEHNR and CDR2 is FQNEAQ in the germline V gene (reference sequence). The germline V and J ends were trimmed by 5 bases and 7 bases, with 15 bases remaining between them.

The V call is TRBV27, the J call TRBJ1-4; the match to TRBD1 covers 7 bases. Germline V gene sequence: CDR1 MNHEY, CDR2 SMNVEV (reference sequence). The CDR3 extends over 15 amino acids. J was trimmed by 8 bases and V by 5 bases; bases with no gene match: 11. For the CDR3, the DNA is TGTGCCAGCAGTGTACAGGGGCGGTTTTACGAAAAACTGTTTTTT. It encodes CASSVQGRFYEKLFF.

This rearrangement joins TRBV14 to TRBJ2-1; weak D call: TRBD2 (6 bases). Trimming removed 2 bases from V and 4 bases from J, with 12 bases in between. This CDR3 has 15 residues. CDR1 SGHDN and CDR2 FVKESK come from the germline V gene. In nucleotides, the CDR3 is TGTGCCAGCAGCCAACTGTTAGCGGCTTACAATGAGCAGTTCTTC. Translating gives CASSQLLAAYNEQFF.

The chain recombines TRBV2 with TRBJ1-3; no definite D call. The CDR3 spans 14 residues. Trimming pared 5 bases from V and 4 bases from J, leaving 12 bases between. CDR1 is SNHLY and CDR2 is FYNNEI in the germline V gene. The CDR3 nucleotides are TGTGCCAGCAGTCTACAGTCCGTCGGAAACACCATATATTTT. Protein product: CASSLQSVGNTIYF.

The CDR3 reads CASSLRDRNTEAFF. DNA for the CDR3: TGTGCCAGCAGCCTCCGGGACAGGAACACTGAAGCTTTCTTT. V is TRBV5-4 and J is TRBJ1-1; TRBD1 matches at 7 bases. The CDR3 has 14 amino acids. Germline-derived CDR1 and CDR2 are SGHNT and YYREEE (reference sequence). The trim removed 4 bases at V and 1 base at J, leaving 4 bases unmatched.

The chain employs TRBV5-4 and TRBJ2-3; TRBD2 might be the D (7 bases). This CDR3 is 16 amino acids long. Deletions cut 0 bases from V and 6 bases from J, with 17 bases between. The germline gives CDR1 SGHNT, CDR2 YYREEE (reference sequence). CDR3 DNA sequence: TGTGCCAGCAGCTTGGCCGGCTTGGGGGGGCGGGATACGCAGTATTTT. Its translation is CASSLAGLGGRDTQYF.

V is TRBV7-2 and J is TRBJ1-5; D is unclear. Germline CDR1 is SGHTA and CDR2 is FQGNSA. The V end lost 2 bases, the J end lost 10 bases, and 27 bases lay between the germline ends. The CDR3 has 18 amino acids. CDR3 nucleotide sequence: TGTGCCAGCAGCTTATACCCTTATAGTCCCCGTAAAGTTCATCCCCAGCATTTT. Translating it yields CASSLYPYSPRKVHPQHF.

The rearrangement joins TRBV11-2 to TRBJ2-1; TRBD2 matches 8 bases. This CDR3 spans 14 amino acids. Germline loops: CDR1 SGHAT, CDR2 FQNNGV. V was pared by 3 bases and J by 8 bases, with 6 bases of the junction left unmatched. This chain's CDR3 is CASSLRGAGDEQFF. The CDR3 nucleotides are TGTGCCAGCAGCTTGCGGGGGGCCGGGGATGAGCAGTTCTTC.

The gene calls are TRBV18 and TRBJ2-3; D uncertain. This CDR3 region has 15 residues. V shed 3 bases and J shed 0 bases, with 10 bases lying between them. Germline-derived CDR1 and CDR2 are KGHSH and LQKENI. In DNA form, the CDR3 reads TGTGCCAGCTCACCCTCCGGTTCTAGCACAGATACGCAGTATTTT. Translated, it gives CASSPSGSSTDTQYF.

The chain combines TRBV13 with TRBJ2-7; possible D gene TRBD1, 5 bases. The CDR3 is made up of 14 amino acids. V was clipped by 5 bases and J by 3 bases, with 14 bases between them. CDR1 and CDR2 from the germline V gene are PRHDT and FYEKMQ (reference sequence). CDR3 nucleotides: TGTGCCAGCAGCCCCCGTAGGGGTCGCTACGAGCAGTACTTC. As protein: CASSPRRGRYEQYF.

This clone was found a few times. The chain combines TRBV27 with TRBJ2-5; a possible D gene is TRBD1 (6 bases). The V gene's germline CDR1 is MNHEY and CDR2 SMNVEV (reference sequence). This CDR3 has 15 amino acids. V was clipped by 0 bases and J by 4 bases, with 12 bases between them. The CDR3: CASSLSAGVTETQYF. CDR3 nucleotide sequence: TGTGCCAGCAGTTTATCGGCAGGGGTTACAGAGACCCAGTACTTC.

This chain connects TRBV6-5 to TRBJ2-3; 11 bases line up with TRBD2. The length of the CDR3 is 16 residues. Germline-derived CDR1 and CDR2 are MNHEY and SVGAGI. The V and J ends lost 0 bases and 8 bases, in that order; junction bases with no gene match: 7. CDR3 region: CASSYSLLAGASTQYF. The DNA of the CDR3 is TGTGCCAGCAGTTACTCTTTACTAGCGGGAGCGTCTACGCAGTATTTT.

CDR3 nucleotides: TGTGCAAGTCGCCCCGACAGCCTAGGGCAAGAGACCCAGTACTTC. Protein: CASRPDSLGQETQYF. The chain has TRBV12-2 and TRBJ2-5; the D call in the table, TRBD1, was not verified against the DNA. TRBV12-2 is reported as a pseudogene. CDR3 length: 15 residues.

The sample holds a few counts of this clone. The rearrangement joins TRBV10-3 to TRBJ1-5; D is uncertain. CDR1 is ENHRY and CDR2 is SYGVKD in the germline V gene. The CDR3 has 17 residues. Trimming shortened V by 3 bases and J by 3 bases, and 18 bases separated the two germline ends. The DNA of the CDR3 is TGTGCCATCAGTGAATCCTCCCGGGGAGGGCTCAATCAGCCCCAGCATTTT. It is translated as CAISESSRGGLNQPQHF.

The chain recombines TRBV5-1 with TRBJ1-4; D unresolved. CDR3 size: 16 residues. Deletions cut 5 bases from V and 2 bases from J, with 16 bases between. Germline V gene sequence: CDR1 SGHRS, CDR2 YFSETQ. The CDR3 is CASRVSPAGTNEKLFF. The CDR3 coding sequence is TGCGCCAGCAGGGTCTCTCCCGCGGGGACTAATGAAAAACTGTTTTTT.